Listed below are T cell receptor beta chains from one sample, sequenced in a study of blood T cell repertoires in COVID-19. Clones were sequenced by immunoSEQ multiplex PCR, and TCRdb holds only the in-frame ones, with some missing. This table has 200,000 to 250,000 clones, 70% to 85% appearing once. The sequenced sample consisted of PBMCs or T cells enriched from blood (not recorded which). These TCRs come from a woman aged 55-69 years who had recovered from COVID-19. The CDR3 runs from the conserved cysteine through the conserved F or W. The D gene is left open where the match is weak. Expanded clones are given a class, and other clones once, few, many or no size at all.

d_call: -; clone_size: -; j_call: TRBJ1-2; v_call: TRBV11-2; cdr3_aa: CASRPPGYGYTF; cdr3_nt: TGTGCCAGCAGGCCCCCGGGTTATGGCTACACCTTC
d_call: -; clone_size: -; j_call: TRBJ1-2; v_call: TRBV6-2/TRBV6-3; cdr3_aa: CASSGPEGGYTF; cdr3_nt: TGTGCCAGCAGTGGTCCGGAGGGTGGCTACACCTTC
d_call: -; clone_size: few; j_call: TRBJ1-4; v_call: TRBV7-9; cdr3_aa: CASSLASGGEKLFF; cdr3_nt: TGTGCCAGCAGCTTAGCATCCGGCGGGGAAAAACTGTTTTTT
d_call: -; clone_size: -; j_call: TRBJ1-1; v_call: TRBV29-1; cdr3_aa: CSVAELNTEAFF; cdr3_nt: TGCAGCGTTGCTGAGCTGAACACTGAAGCTTTCTTT
d_call: -; clone_size: once; j_call: TRBJ1-2; v_call: TRBV4-3; cdr3_aa: CASSRGGQNYGYTF; cdr3_nt: TGCGCCAGCAGTCGGGGAGGGCAGAACTATGGCTACACCTTC
d_call: -; clone_size: -; j_call: TRBJ2-1; v_call: TRBV7-2; cdr3_aa: CASSLSNDNEQFF; cdr3_nt: TGTGCCAGCAGCTTAAGCAACGACAATGAGCAGTTCTTC
d_call: TRBD1; clone_size: -; j_call: TRBJ1-4; v_call: TRBV10-3; cdr3_aa: CAISDEMDRDEKLFF; cdr3_nt: TGTGCCATCAGTGACGAGATGGACAGGGATGAAAAACTGTTTTTT
d_call: TRBD1; clone_size: -; j_call: TRBJ1-5; v_call: TRBV5-1; cdr3_aa: CASSSGTVNQPQHF; cdr3_nt: TGCGCCAGCAGCTCCGGGACAGTCAATCAGCCCCAGCATTTT
d_call: -; clone_size: -; j_call: TRBJ2-7; v_call: TRBV6-6; cdr3_aa: CASRTGSGSYEQYF; cdr3_nt: TGTGCCAGCAGGACAGGGAGCGGGAGCTACGAGCAGTACTTC
d_call: -; clone_size: once; j_call: TRBJ1-2; v_call: TRBV4-3; cdr3_aa: CASSQFGGGLSPGGYTF; cdr3_nt: TGCGCCAGCAGCCAATTCGGAGGCGGGCTCTCCCCGGGGGGCTACACCTTC
d_call: -; clone_size: -; j_call: TRBJ2-1; v_call: TRBV7-9; cdr3_aa: CASSLGLTGSYNEQFF; cdr3_nt: TGTGCCAGCAGCTTAGGTTTGACTGGGTCCTACAATGAGCAGTTCTTC
d_call: TRBD2; clone_size: -; j_call: TRBJ2-2; v_call: TRBV11-3; cdr3_aa: CASSFRLAGSTGELFF; cdr3_nt: TGTGCCAGCAGCTTTAGGCTAGCGGGGAGCACCGGGGAGCTGTTTTTT
d_call: -; clone_size: -; j_call: TRBJ2-7; v_call: TRBV6-5; cdr3_aa: CASTSPDEQYF; cdr3_nt: TGTGCCAGCACAAGCCCCGACGAGCAGTACTTC
d_call: -; clone_size: -; j_call: TRBJ1-3; v_call: TRBV18; cdr3_aa: CASSPGPDSGNTIYF; cdr3_nt: TGTGCCAGCTCACCGGGGCCGGACTCTGGAAACACCATATATTTT
d_call: TRBD1; clone_size: once; j_call: TRBJ1-1; v_call: TRBV28; cdr3_aa: CASLGQPMNTEAFF; cdr3_nt: TGTGCCAGCCTGGGACAGCCCATGAACACTGAAGCTTTCTTT
d_call: -; clone_size: -; j_call: TRBJ2-3; v_call: TRBV3-1/TRBV3-2; cdr3_aa: CASSQGASTDTQYF; cdr3_nt: TGTGCCAGCAGCCAAGGGGCCTCCACAGATACGCAGTATTTT
d_call: TRBD2; clone_size: -; j_call: TRBJ2-5; v_call: TRBV19; cdr3_aa: CASSRTGLPQETQYF; cdr3_nt: TGTGCCAGTAGTAGGACGGGACTACCACAAGAGACCCAGTACTTC
d_call: -; clone_size: few; j_call: TRBJ2-3; v_call: TRBV6-6; cdr3_aa: CASSPPRSDTQYF; cdr3_nt: TGTGCCAGCAGCCCCCCCCGAAGCGATACGCAGTATTTT
d_call: -; clone_size: -; j_call: TRBJ2-1; v_call: TRBV7-9; cdr3_aa: CASSFWQVTYNEQFF; cdr3_nt: TGTGCCAGCAGCTTTTGGCAGGTTACCTACAATGAGCAGTTCTTC
d_call: -; clone_size: -; j_call: TRBJ2-1; v_call: TRBV19; cdr3_aa: CASSMENRAVEQFF; cdr3_nt: TGTGCCAGTAGTATGGAGAACAGGGCTGTTGAGCAGTTCTTC